This record covers a single TCR beta chain. The antigen remains unidentified. Relative to the germline gene, one junction end is altered; a read error may explain this. This sample stems from a study of cytomegalovirus exposure and HLA in healthy donors. Study-level results: Several of the most significant clusters appeared linked to common viral pathogens, based on a later analysis.

60 Vbeta and 13 Jbeta primers were used in PCR. The protocol was immunoSEQ multiplex PCR, while the TCRdb copy is restricted to in-frame clones and leaves out a portion. The sample holds over 85,000 clones, around 70% seen once. What was sequenced was PBMCs. The clonotype was recovered from a female donor in good health and CMV-seronegative.

The CDR3 nucleotides are TGTGCTAGCAGCTTATTCGGCGGGGCACAAGAGACCCAGTACTTC. Translating gives CASSLFGGAQETQYF. J is TRBJ2-5 and V is TRBV7-7; tentatively, D is TRBD2 (6 bases). Germline V gives CDR1 SSHAT, CDR2 FNYEAQ (reference sequence). This CDR3 has 15 amino acids.